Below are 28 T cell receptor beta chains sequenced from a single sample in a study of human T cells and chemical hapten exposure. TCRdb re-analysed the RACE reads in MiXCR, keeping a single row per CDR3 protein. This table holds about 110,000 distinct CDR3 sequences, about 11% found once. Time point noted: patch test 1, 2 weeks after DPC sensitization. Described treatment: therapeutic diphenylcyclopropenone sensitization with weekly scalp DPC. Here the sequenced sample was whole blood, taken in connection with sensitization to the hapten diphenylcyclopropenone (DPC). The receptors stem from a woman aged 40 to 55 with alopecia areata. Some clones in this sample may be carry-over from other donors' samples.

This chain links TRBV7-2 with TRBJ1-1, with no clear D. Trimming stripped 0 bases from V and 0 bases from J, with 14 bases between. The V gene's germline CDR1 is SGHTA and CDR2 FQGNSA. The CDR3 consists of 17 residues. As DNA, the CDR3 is TGTGCCAGCAGCTTAGCGAGGCGCGGTCCGATGAACACTGAAGCTTTCTTT. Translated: CASSLARRGPMNTEAFF.

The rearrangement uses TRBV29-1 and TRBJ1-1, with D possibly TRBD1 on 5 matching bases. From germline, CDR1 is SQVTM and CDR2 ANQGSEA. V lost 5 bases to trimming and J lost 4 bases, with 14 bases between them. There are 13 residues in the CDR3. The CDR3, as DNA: TGCAGCGTTCAGGGAGCGTTGAGCACTGAAGCTTTCTTT. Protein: CSVQGALSTEAFF.

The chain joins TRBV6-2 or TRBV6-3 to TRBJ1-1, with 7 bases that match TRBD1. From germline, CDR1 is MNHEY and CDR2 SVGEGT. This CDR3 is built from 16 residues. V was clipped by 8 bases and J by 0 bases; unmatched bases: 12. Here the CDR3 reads CASLEGQSIMNTEAFF. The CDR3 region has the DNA TGTGCCAGCCTGGAGGGACAGAGCATTATGAACACTGAAGCTTTCTTT.

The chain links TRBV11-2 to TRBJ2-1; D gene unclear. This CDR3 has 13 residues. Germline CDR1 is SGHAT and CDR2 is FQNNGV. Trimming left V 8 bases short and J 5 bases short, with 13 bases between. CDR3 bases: TGTGCCAGCGGGTTAAGCATCGACAATGAGCAGTTCTTC. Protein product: CASGLSIDNEQFF.

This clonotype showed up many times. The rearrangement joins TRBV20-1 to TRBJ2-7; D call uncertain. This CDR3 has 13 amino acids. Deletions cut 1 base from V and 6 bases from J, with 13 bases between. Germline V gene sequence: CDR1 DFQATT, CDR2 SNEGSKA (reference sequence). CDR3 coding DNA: TGCAGTGCTAGAGTGGAACCGAACCGCGAGCAGTACTTC. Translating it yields CSARVEPNREQYF.

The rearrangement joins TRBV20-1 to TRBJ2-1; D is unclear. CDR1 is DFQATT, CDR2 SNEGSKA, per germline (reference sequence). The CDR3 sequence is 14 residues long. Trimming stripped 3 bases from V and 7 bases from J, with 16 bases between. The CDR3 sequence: CSASSRNKVNEQFF. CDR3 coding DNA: TGCAGTGCTAGTAGTAGAAATAAGGTAAATGAGCAGTTCTTC.

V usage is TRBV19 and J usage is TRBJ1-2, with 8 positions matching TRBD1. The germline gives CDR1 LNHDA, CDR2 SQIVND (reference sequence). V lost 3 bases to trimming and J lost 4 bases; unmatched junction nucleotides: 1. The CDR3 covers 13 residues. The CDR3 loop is CASSIGTGYGYTF. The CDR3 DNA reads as TGTGCCAGTAGTATTGGGACAGGCTATGGCTACACCTTC. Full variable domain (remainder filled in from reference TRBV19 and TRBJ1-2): DGGITQSPKYLFRKEGQNVTLSCEQNLNHDAMYWYRQDPGQGLRLIYYSQIVNDFQKGDIAEGYSVSREKKESFPLTVTSAQKNPTAFYLCASSIGTGYGYTFGSGTRLTVV.

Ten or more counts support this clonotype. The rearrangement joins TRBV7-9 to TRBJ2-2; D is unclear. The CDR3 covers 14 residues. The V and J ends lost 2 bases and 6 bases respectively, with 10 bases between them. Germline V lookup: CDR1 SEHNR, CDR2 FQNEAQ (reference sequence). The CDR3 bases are TGTGCCAGCAGCTTAACGAGTATGCCCGGGGAGCTGTTTTTT. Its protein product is CASSLTSMPGELFF.

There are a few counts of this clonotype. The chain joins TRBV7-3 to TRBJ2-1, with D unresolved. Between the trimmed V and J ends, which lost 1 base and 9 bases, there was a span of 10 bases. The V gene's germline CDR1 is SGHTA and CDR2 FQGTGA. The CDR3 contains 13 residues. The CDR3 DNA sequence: TGTGCCAGCAGCTTAAATTCCCTCGGTGAGCAGTTCTTC. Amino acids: CASSLNSLGEQFF. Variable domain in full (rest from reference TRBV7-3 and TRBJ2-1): GAGVSQTPSNKVTEKGKYVELRCDPISGHTALYWYRQSLGQGPEFLIYFQGTGAADDSGLPNDRFFAVRPEGSVSTLKIQRTERGDSAVYLCASSLNSLGEQFFGPGTRLTVL.

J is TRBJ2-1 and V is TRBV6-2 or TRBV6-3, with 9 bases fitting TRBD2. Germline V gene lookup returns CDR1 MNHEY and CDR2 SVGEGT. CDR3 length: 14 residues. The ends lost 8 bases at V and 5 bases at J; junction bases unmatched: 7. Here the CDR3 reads CASPQAGGDNEQFF. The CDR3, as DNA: TGTGCCAGCCCCCAAGCGGGAGGAGACAATGAGCAGTTCTTC.

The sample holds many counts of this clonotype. The CDR3 sequence: CASSPQGTGNTEAFF. CDR3 sequence (DNA): TGTGCCAGCAGCCCCCAGGGGACAGGGAACACTGAAGCTTTCTTT. The chain links TRBV7-3 to TRBJ1-1, with 8 bases identical to TRBD1. The CDR3 totals 15 residues. J gave up 1 base and V 5 bases, and 6 bases lay outside the gene matches. Germline CDR1 is SGHTA and CDR2 is FQGTGA.

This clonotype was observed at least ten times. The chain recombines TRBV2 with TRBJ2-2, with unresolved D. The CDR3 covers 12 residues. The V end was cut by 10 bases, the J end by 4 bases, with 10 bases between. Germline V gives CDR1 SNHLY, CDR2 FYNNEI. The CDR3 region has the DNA TGTGCCACCCTGTGGAGCACCGGGGAGCTGTTTTTT. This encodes CATLWSTGELFF.

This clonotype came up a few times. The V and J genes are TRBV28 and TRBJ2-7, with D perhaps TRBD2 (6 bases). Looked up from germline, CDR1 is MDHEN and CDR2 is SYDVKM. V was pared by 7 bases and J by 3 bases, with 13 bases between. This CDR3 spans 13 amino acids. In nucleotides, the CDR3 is TGTGCCAGCACCGGGGGAGGACTCTACGAGCAGTACTTC. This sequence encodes CASTGGGLYEQYF.

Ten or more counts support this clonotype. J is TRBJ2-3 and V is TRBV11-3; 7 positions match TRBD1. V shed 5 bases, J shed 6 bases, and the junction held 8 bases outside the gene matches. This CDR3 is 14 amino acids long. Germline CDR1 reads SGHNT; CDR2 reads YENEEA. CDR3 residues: CASSEAGGLDTQYF. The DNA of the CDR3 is TGTGCCAGCAGCGAGGCAGGGGGTTTGGATACGCAGTATTTT.

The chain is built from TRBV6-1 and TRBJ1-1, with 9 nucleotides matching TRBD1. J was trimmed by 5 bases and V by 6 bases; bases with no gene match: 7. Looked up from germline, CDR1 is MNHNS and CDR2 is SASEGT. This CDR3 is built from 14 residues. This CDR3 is CASRLQGARTEAFF. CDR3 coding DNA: TGTGCCAGCAGATTACAGGGGGCGAGGACTGAAGCTTTCTTT.

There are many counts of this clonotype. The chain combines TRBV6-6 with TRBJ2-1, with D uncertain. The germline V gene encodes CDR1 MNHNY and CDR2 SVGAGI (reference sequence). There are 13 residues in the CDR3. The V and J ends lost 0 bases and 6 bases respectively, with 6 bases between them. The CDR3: CASSYSSGNEQFF. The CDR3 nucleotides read TGTGCCAGCAGTTACTCCTCAGGCAATGAGCAGTTCTTC.

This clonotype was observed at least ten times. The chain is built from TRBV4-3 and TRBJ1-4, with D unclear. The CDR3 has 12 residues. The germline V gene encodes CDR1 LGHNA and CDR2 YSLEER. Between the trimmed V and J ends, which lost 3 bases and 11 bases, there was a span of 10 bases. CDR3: CASSHAPGKLFF. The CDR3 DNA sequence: TGCGCCAGCAGCCATGCCCCCGGGAAACTGTTTTTT.

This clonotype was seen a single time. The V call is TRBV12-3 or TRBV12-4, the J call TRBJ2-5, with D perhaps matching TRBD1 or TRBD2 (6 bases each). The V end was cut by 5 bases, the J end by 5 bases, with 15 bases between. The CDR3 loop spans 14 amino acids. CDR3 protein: CASSPGAQGETQYF. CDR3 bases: TGTGCCAGCAGTCCGGGGGCGCAGGGGGAGACCCAGTACTTC.

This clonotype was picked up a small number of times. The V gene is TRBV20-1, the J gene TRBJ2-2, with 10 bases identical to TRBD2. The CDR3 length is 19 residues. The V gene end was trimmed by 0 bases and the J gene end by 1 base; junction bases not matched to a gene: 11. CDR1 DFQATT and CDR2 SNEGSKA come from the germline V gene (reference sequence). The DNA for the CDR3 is TGCAGTGCTAGAGATTATCTAGCGGGAGTAAGGGTGAACACCGGGGAGCTGTTTTTT. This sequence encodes CSARDYLAGVRVNTGELFF.

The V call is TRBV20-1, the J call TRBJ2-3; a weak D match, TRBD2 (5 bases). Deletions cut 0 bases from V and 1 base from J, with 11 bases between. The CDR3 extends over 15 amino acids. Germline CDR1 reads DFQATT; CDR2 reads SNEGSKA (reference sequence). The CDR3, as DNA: TGCAGTGCTAGAGATGCGAGGGCTGGCACAGATACGCAGTATTTT. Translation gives CSARDARAGTDTQYF.

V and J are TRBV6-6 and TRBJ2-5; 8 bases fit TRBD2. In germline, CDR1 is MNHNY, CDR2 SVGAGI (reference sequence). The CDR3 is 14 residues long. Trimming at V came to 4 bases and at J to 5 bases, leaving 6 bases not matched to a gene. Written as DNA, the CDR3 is TGTGCCAGCAGTTTCCTTAGCGGGGATGAGACCCAGTACTTC. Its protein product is CASSFLSGDETQYF.

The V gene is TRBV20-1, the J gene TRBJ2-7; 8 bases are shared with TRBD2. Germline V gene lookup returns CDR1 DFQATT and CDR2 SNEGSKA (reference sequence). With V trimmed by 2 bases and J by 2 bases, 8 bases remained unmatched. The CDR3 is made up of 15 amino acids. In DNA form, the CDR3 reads TGCAGTGCTAGAACGGGAACGGGACTAGCCTACGAGCAGTACTTC. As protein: CSARTGTGLAYEQYF.

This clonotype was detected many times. CDR3 DNA: TGCGCCAGCAGCTTGGCCCTGGCAGCCCTGAGCTCCTACAATGAGCAGTTCTTC. It is translated as CASSLALAALSSYNEQFF. This sequence joins TRBV5-1 and TRBJ2-1; D call uncertain. Germline loops: CDR1 SGHRS, CDR2 YFSETQ. V lost 0 bases, J lost 0 bases, and 16 bases lay in between. This CDR3 has 18 residues.

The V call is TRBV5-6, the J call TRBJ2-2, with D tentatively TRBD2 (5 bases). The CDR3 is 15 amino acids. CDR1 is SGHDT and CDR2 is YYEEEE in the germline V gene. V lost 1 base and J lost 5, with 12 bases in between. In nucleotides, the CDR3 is TGTGCCAGCAGCTTGAGGGTGCCGGGGACCGGGGAGCTGTTTTTT. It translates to CASSLRVPGTGELFF.

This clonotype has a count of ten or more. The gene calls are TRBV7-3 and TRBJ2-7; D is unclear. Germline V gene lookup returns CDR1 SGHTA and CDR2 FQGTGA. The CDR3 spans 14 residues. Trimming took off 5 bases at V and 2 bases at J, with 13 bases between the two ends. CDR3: CASSPDNYPYEQYF. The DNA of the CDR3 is TGTGCCAGCAGCCCTGATAATTATCCCTACGAGCAGTACTTC.

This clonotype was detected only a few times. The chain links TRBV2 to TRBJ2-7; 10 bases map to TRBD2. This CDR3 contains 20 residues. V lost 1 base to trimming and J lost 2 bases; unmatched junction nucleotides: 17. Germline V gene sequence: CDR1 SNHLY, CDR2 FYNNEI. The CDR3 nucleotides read TGTGCCAGCAGTGAAGACTCGAGGACTAGCGGACGCTGGAAGACCTACGAGCAGTACTTC. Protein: CASSEDSRTSGRWKTYEQYF.

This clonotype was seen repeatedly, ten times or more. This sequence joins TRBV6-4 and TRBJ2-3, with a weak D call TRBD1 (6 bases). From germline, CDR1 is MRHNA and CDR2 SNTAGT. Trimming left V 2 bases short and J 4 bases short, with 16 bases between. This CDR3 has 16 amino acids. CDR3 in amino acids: CASSDASLGGADTQYF. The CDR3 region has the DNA TGTGCCAGCAGTGACGCGAGCCTTGGGGGCGCAGATACGCAGTATTTT.

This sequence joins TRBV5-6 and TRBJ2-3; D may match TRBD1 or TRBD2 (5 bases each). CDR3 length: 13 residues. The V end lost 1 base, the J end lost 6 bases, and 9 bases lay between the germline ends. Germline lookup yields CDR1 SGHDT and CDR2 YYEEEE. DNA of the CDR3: TGTGCCAGCAGCTTGACGGGGCCCGATACGCAGTATTTT. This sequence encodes CASSLTGPDTQYF.